The sequence of this T cell receptor beta chain was determined in a study of identical twins. One entry per CDR3 protein results from TCRdb running MiXCR on the 5' RACE reads. The table has approximately 470,000 distinct CDR3 sequences, 14% seen once. This clonotype turned up a few times. Its antigen remains unknown. There are 15 residues in the CDR3. Trimming removed 1 base from V and 2 bases from J; junction bases left unmatched: 3. The V gene's germline CDR1 is LGHNA and CDR2 YNFKEQ. Whole-study findings and limits: Abundant beta clonotypes from cord blood had fewer insertions, unlike memory repertoires, which showed none. Analyses of zero insertions could, in part, be confounded by invariant MAIT and iNKT cells. Compared with models, monozygotic twins showed more out-of-frame TCR alpha sharing.

All donors were healthy, and all were Caucasian. These same data were also listed under a study on yellow fever vaccine responses in identical twins.

The V call is TRBV4-2, the J call TRBJ2-7, with TRBD1 identical over 9 bases. The source material was CD4+ T cells sorted from blood. The TCR sequence derives from a woman aged 18 to 35 in good health. The CDR3 DNA reads TGTGCCAGCAGCCAAGTAGGGACAGGGACCTACGAGCAGTACTTC. Its protein product is CASSQVGTGTYEQYF.